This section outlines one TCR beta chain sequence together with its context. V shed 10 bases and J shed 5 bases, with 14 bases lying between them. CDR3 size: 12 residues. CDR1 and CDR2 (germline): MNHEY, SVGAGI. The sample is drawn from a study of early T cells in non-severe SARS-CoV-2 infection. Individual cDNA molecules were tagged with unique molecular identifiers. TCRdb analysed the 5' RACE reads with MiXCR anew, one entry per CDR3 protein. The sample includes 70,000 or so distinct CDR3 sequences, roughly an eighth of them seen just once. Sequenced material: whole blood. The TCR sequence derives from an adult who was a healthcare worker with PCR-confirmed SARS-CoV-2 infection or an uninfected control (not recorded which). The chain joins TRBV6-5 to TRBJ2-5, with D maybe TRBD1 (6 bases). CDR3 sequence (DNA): TGTGCCACAGGGGAAGGGTCCGAGACCCAGTACTTC. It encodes CATGEGSETQYF.